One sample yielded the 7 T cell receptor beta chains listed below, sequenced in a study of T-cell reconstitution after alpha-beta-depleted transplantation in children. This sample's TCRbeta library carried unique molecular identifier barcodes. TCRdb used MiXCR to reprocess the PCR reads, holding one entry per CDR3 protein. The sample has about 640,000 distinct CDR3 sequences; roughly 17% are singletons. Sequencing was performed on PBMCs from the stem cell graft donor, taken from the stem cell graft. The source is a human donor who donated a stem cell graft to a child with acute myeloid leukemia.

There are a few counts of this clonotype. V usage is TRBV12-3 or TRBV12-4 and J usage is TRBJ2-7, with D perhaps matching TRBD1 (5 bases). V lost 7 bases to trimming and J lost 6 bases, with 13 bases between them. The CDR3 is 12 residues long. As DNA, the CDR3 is TGTGCCAGCACCCAGGGCGCGAGCGAGCAGTACTTC. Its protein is CASTQGASEQYF.

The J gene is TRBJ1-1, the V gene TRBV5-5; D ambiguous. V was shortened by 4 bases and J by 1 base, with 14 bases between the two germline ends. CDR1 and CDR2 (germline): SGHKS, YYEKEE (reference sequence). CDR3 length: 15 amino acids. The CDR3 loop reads CASSAALGGNTEAFF. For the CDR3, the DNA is TGTGCCAGCAGCGCCGCTCTGGGCGGGAACACTGAAGCTTTCTTT. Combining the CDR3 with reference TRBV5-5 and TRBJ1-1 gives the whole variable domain DAGVTQSPTHLIKTRGQQVTLRCSPISGHKSVSWYQQVLGQGPQFIFQYYEKEERGRGNFPDRFSARQFPNYSSELNVNALLLGDSALYLCASSAALGGNTEAFFGQGTRLTVV.

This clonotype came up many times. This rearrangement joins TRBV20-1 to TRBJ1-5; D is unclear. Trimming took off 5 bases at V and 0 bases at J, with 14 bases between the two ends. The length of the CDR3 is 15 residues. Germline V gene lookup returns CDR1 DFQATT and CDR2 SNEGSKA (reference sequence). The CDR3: CSAGRTGNSNQPQHF. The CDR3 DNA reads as TGCAGTGCTGGAAGGACTGGGAATAGCAATCAGCCCCAGCATTTT.

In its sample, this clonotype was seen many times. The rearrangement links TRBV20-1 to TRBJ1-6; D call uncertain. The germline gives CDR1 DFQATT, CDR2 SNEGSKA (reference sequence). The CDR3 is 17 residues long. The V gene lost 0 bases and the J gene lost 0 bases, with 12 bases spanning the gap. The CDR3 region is CSARDRGRSSYNSPLHF. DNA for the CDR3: TGCAGTGCTAGAGATCGAGGGCGCTCCTCCTATAATTCACCCCTCCACTTT.

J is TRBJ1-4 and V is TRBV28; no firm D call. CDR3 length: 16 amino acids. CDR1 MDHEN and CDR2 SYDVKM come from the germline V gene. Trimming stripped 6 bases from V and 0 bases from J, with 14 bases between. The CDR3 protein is CASRPWGGATNEKLFF. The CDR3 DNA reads TGTGCCAGCAGACCATGGGGTGGGGCAACTAATGAAAAACTGTTTTTT. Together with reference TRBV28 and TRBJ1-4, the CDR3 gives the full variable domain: DVKVTQSSRYLVKRTGEKVFLECVQDMDHENMFWYRQDPGLGLRLIYFSYDVKMKEKGDIPEGYSVSREKKERFSLILESASTNQTSMYLCASRPWGGATNEKLFFGSGTQLSVL.

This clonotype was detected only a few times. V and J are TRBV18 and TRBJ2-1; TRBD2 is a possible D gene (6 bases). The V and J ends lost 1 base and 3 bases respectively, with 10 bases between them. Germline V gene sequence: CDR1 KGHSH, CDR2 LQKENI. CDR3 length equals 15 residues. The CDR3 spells CASSPQGLDYNEQFF. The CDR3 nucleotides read TGTGCCAGCTCACCACAGGGACTCGACTACAATGAGCAGTTCTTC.

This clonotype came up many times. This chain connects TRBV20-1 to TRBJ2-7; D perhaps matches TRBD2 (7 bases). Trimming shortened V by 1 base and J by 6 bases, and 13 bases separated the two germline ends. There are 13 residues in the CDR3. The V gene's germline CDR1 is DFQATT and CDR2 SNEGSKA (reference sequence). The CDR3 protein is CSARAAGATEQYF. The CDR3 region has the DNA TGCAGTGCTAGAGCGGCGGGGGCGACCGAGCAGTACTTC.